The rows below give T cell receptor beta chains drawn from one sample of a study of control samples from healthy donors and cancer patients. This table comes from immunoSEQ multiplex PCR, and its TCRdb copy is limited to in-frame clones, with some not included. This sample contains approximately 190,000 clones. The specimen sequenced was blood. Receptor source: a woman younger than 45 in good health. The CDR3 runs from the conserved cysteine through the conserved F or W. D genes are given only for firm matches.

V,D,J,DNA,CDR3
TRBV4-1,.,TRBJ1-5,TGCGCCAGCAGCCGGGCGGCAGGCCGCAATCAGCCCCAGCATTTT,CASSRAAGRNQPQHF
TRBV2,.,TRBJ1-5,TGTGCCAGCACTGCCCCCCCAGGGAGTCCCAATCAGCCCCAGCATTTT,CASTAPPGSPNQPQHF
TRBV27,TRBD1,TRBJ2-7,TGTGCCAGCAGTTCGACGACAGGGTATCTCTACGAGCAGTACTTC,CASSSTTGYLYEQYF
TRBV9,.,TRBJ1-1,TGTGCCAGCAGCGCAGGGGCGGGGGTCACTGAAGCTTTCTTT,CASSAGAGVTEAFF
TRBV4-3,.,TRBJ1-5,TGCGCCAGCAGCCAAGACAGTGGGTATAGCAATCAGCCCCAGCATTTT,CASSQDSGYSNQPQHF
TRBV7-8,.,TRBJ1-2,TGTGCCAGCAGCCGCAGAAGATCCGATTATGGCTACACCTTC,CASSRRRSDYGYTF
TRBV28,.,TRBJ1-2,TGTGCCAGCAGTTTATCACATGGGGACCCTCGCTATGGCTACACCTTC,CASSLSHGDPRYGYTF
TRBV5-1,.,TRBJ2-6,TGCGCCAGCAGCTTGGTAGGGGCTTCTGGGGCCAACGTCCTGACTTTC,CASSLVGASGANVLTF
TRBV5-1,TRBD1,TRBJ2-5,TGCGCCAGCAGCCCGGGGACAGGGGGGCAAGAGACCCAGTACTTC,CASSPGTGGQETQYF
TRBV19,TRBD2,TRBJ2-1,TGTGCCATACAGGATAGCGGGGCTACAGGTATAAATGAGCAGTTCTTC,CAIQDSGATGINEQFF
TRBV6-5,.,TRBJ2-1,TGTGCCAGCGGCACCAGGGGGGCTGAGCAGTTCTTC,CASGTRGAEQFF
TRBV19,.,TRBJ1-6,TGTGCCAGTAGTATCGGCCGTAATTCACCCCTCCACTTT,CASSIGRNSPLHF
TRBV2,TRBD2,TRBJ2-5,TGTGCCAGCAGTGAAGCCCTAGCGGGGGGGCAAGAGACCCAGTACTTC,CASSEALAGGQETQYF
TRBV27,.,TRBJ1-5,TGTGCCAGCAGACTCGGGACGGGCAGCAATCAGCCCCAGCATTTT,CASRLGTGSNQPQHF
TRBV19,.,TRBJ1-1,TGTGCCAGTAGGCTCGAGGTAGGGGTGGACACTGAAGCTTTCTTT,CASRLEVGVDTEAFF
TRBV18,.,TRBJ1-1,TGTGCCAGCTCACCGGGGTGGGCAGGGGCCACCCCGAACACTGAAGCTTTCTTT,CASSPGWAGATPNTEAFF
TRBV7-9,TRBD2,TRBJ2-3,TGTGCCAGCAGCCCTAGTACTAGCGGCCGCACAGATACGCAGTATTTT,CASSPSTSGRTDTQYF
TRBV6-5,.,TRBJ1-3,TGTGCCAGCAGCCCCGGGCGAAACACCATATATTTT,CASSPGRNTIYF
TRBV6-1,.,TRBJ1-5,TGTGCCAGCAGTGAATGGGGGGGTCTATATGGCAATCAGCCCCAGCATTTT,CASSEWGGLYGNQPQHF
TRBV6-4,TRBD2,TRBJ2-1,TGTGCCAGCAGTGACTCGAGAGCGGGGGGGATTGAGCAGTTCTTC,CASSDSRAGGIEQFF
TRBV5-5,.,TRBJ1-2,TGTGCCAGCAGCCCCGGACAGACCGGTGGCTACACCTTC,CASSPGQTGGYTF
TRBV7-2,.,TRBJ2-2,TGTGCCAGCAGCTTCGACTTGAACACCGGGGAGCTGTTTTTT,CASSFDLNTGELFF
TRBV5-1,TRBD1,TRBJ2-7,TGCGCCAGCAGCCCAGGACAGGGGATGTTGTACGAGCAGTACTTC,CASSPGQGMLYEQYF
TRBV28,TRBD1,TRBJ2-2,TGTGCCAGCAGCATTCCGACAGGGGCCGGGGAGCTGTTTTTT,CASSIPTGAGELFF
TRBV19,TRBD1,TRBJ2-7,TGTGCCAGTAGTGCCAGAACCGGGACAGGGTACGAGCAGTACTTC,CASSARTGTGYEQYF
TRBV7-9,.,TRBJ1-1,TGTGCCAGCAGCTATGACCTTGCCACATCTGAAGCTTTCTTT,CASSYDLATSEAFF
TRBV6-4,.,TRBJ2-7,TGTGCCAGCAGTTCTTCCGAACCCAAGTACGAGCAGTACTTC,CASSSSEPKYEQYF
TRBV30,.,TRBJ1-1,TGTGCCGGAGACAGAGTAGGAATGAACACTGAAGCTTTCTTT,CAGDRVGMNTEAFF
TRBV30,.,TRBJ1-4,TGTGCCTGGACGGACGGTATTAATGAAAAACTGTTTTTT,CAWTDGINEKLFF